The 17 T cell receptor beta chains listed next were all sequenced from one sample in a study of shared clonotypes between healthy human individuals. Profiled with immunoSEQ multiplex PCR; TCRdb holds only in-frame clones, not every one. The sample carries about 960,000 clones, less than 85% recorded once. The sequenced material came from memory CD4+ T cells sorted from blood. Subset defined: CD45RA-negative fraction. Receptor source: a man between 18 and 35 years old in good health.

The chain links TRBV11-2 to TRBJ1-1, with 7 bases identical to TRBD1. CDR3 length: 14 amino acids. Trimming at V came to 5 bases and at J to 4 bases, leaving 7 bases not matched to a gene. Looked up from germline, CDR1 is SGHAT and CDR2 is FQNNGV. The CDR3 DNA reads TGTGCCAGCAGCCGGCAGGGGGAATTCACTGAAGCTTTCTTT. It codes for CASSRQGEFTEAFF.

The chain has TRBV7-3 and TRBJ2-5; 8 positions match TRBD2. Trimming at V came to 2 bases and at J to 4 bases, leaving 6 bases not matched to a gene. The CDR3 has 15 amino acids. Germline CDR1 SGHTA, CDR2 FQGTGA. The CDR3, as DNA: TGTGCCAGCAGCTTATCGGGGGGGCGCGGAGAGACCCAGTACTTC. This translates into CASSLSGGRGETQYF.

The rearrangement links TRBV2 to TRBJ2-3; possible D gene TRBD1, 6 bases. This CDR3 contains 15 residues. The ends were cut back, 6 bases at V and 4 bases at J, with 17 bases in the middle. The germline V gene encodes CDR1 SNHLY and CDR2 FYNNEI. CDR3 sequence: CASRALTGFADTQYF. The DNA of the CDR3 is TGTGCCAGCAGGGCCTTGACAGGCTTCGCAGATACGCAGTATTTT.

The table lists this clone with a count of one. This chain joins TRBV28 and TRBJ2-1; D is perhaps TRBD1 (5 bases). Germline-derived CDR1 and CDR2 are MDHEN and SYDVKM. Deletions cut 0 bases from V and 1 base from J, with 7 bases between. CDR3 length equals 15 residues. The CDR3 loop is CASSLWQGSYNEQFF. The CDR3 nucleotides read TGTGCCAGCAGTTTATGGCAGGGATCCTACAATGAGCAGTTCTTC.

This clone has a handful of counts. The chain recombines TRBV9 with TRBJ2-2, with 7 bases that match TRBD2. J lost 3 bases, V lost 3 bases, and 8 bases had no gene match. Germline-derived CDR1 and CDR2 are SGDLS and YYNGEE. The CDR3 contains 16 residues. The CDR3: CASSDSSGPHTGELFF. The DNA for the CDR3 is TGTGCCAGCAGCGACTCTAGCGGACCTCACACCGGGGAGCTGTTTTTT.

This chain links TRBV2 with TRBJ2-1; 8 nucleotides line up with TRBD1. Germline CDR1 reads SNHLY; CDR2 reads FYNNEI. This CDR3 is 15 amino acids long. Trimming removed 6 bases from V and 0 bases from J; junction bases left unmatched: 4. The CDR3, as DNA: TGTGCCAGCAGGACCGGGACAGGCTCCTACAATGAGCAGTTCTTC. Protein product: CASRTGTGSYNEQFF.

The rearrangement uses TRBV4-3 and TRBJ2-5, with unresolved D. The V end was cut by 0 bases, the J end by 5 bases, with 7 bases between. CDR3 length: 13 residues. The germline CDR1 and CDR2 sequences are LGHNA and YSLEER. CDR3 residues: CASSQEVSETQYF. CDR3 in DNA: TGCGCCAGCAGCCAAGAAGTTTCGGAGACCCAGTACTTC.

The chain uses TRBV7-2 and TRBJ1-2; D call uncertain. This CDR3 is 12 amino acids long. Germline V gene data show CDR1 as SGHTA and CDR2 as FQGNSA. Trimming stripped 2 bases from V and 4 bases from J, with 5 bases between. The DNA of the CDR3 is TGTGCCAGCAGCTTATCGGGCTATGGCTACACCTTC. Translated: CASSLSGYGYTF.

In its sample, this clone was seen a few times. The rearrangement joins TRBV4-2 to TRBJ1-5; D is undetermined. The CDR3 spans 14 residues. V shed 0 bases and J shed 3 bases, with 6 bases lying between them. Germline V gene lookup returns CDR1 LGHNA and CDR2 YNFKEQ. This CDR3 reads CASSQEGLNQPQHF. The CDR3 DNA follows: TGTGCCAGCAGCCAAGAGGGCCTCAATCAGCCCCAGCATTTT.

As regards this clone: The sample carries other DNA sequences with the same CDR3. The chain recombines TRBV10-2 with TRBJ1-5; D ambiguous. Germline CDR1 is WSHSY and CDR2 is SAAADI. V was trimmed by 0 bases and J by 7 bases, leaving 10 bases between them. CDR3 size: 14 residues. This CDR3 is CASSESGGGQPQHF. The DNA of the CDR3 is TGCGCCAGCAGTGAGTCGGGAGGTGGACAGCCCCAGCATTTT.

This chain joins TRBV5-1 and TRBJ1-1; D might be TRBD1 (6 bases). V gave up 5 bases and J gave up 3 bases, with 14 bases separating them. In germline, CDR1 is SGHRS, CDR2 YFSETQ. CDR3 size: 14 residues. The CDR3 reads CASRSNYRDTEAFF. CDR3 DNA: TGCGCCAGCAGGTCTAATTACAGGGACACTGAAGCTTTCTTT.

The gene calls are TRBV7-6 and TRBJ2-2; D gene ambiguous. The V end lost 3 bases, the J end lost 1 base, and 6 bases lay between the germline ends. The CDR3 runs to 14 residues. CDR1 SGHVS and CDR2 FNYEAQ come from the germline V gene. The CDR3 sequence is CASSFPGNTGELFF. The CDR3 coding sequence is TGTGCCAGCAGCTTTCCCGGGAACACCGGGGAGCTGTTTTTT.

V and J are TRBV10-3 and TRBJ1-2, with 10 nucleotides matching TRBD1. Germline CDR1 reads ENHRY; CDR2 reads SYGVKD. There are 16 residues in the CDR3. Trimming removed 2 bases from V and 4 bases from J; junction bases left unmatched: 7. In DNA, the CDR3 is TGTGCCATCAGTGAGGAACCGGGACAGGGGTCCTATGGCTACACCTTC. Translating gives CAISEEPGQGSYGYTF.

V gene TRBV5-1 combines with J gene TRBJ1-1, with a weak D call TRBD1 (5 bases). Germline CDR1 is SGHRS and CDR2 is YFSETQ. The CDR3 consists of 15 residues. V was trimmed by 4 bases and J by 4 bases, leaving 17 bases between them. CDR3 protein: CASSLNVGGVTEAFF. The CDR3 DNA is TGCGCCAGCAGCCTCAACGTCGGGGGGGTCACTGAAGCTTTCTTT.

This chain joins TRBV5-1 and TRBJ2-7; 11 positions agree with TRBD2. Germline-derived CDR1 and CDR2 are SGHRS and YFSETQ. The CDR3 has 15 amino acids. V was pared by 0 bases and J by 6 bases, with 5 bases of the junction left unmatched. CDR3 bases: TGCGCCAGCAGCTTGGCCGTAGGACTAGCGGGCGAGCAGTACTTC. Protein product: CASSLAVGLAGEQYF.

This clone was recorded only once. The rearrangement joins TRBV15 to TRBJ1-5; D may be TRBD1 (6 bases). Germline CDR1 reads LNHNV; CDR2 reads YYDKDF (reference sequence). V was shortened by 4 bases and J by 2 bases, with 12 bases between the two germline ends. The CDR3 is made up of 15 amino acids. CDR3 in DNA: TGTGCCACCAGCACTGGGGGGGCCCGCAATCAGCCCCAGCATTTT. Its translation is CATSTGGARNQPQHF. Based on the CDR3 plus reference TRBV15 and TRBJ1-5, the full variable domain is DAMVIQNPRYQVTQFGKPVTLSCSQTLNHNVMYWYQQKSSQAPKLLFHYYDKDFNNEADTPDNFQSRRPNTSFCFLDIRSPGLGDTAMYLCATSTGGARNQPQHFGDGTRLSIL.

Here the CDR3 reads CASSLPNTGELFF. Written as DNA, the CDR3 is TGTGCCAGCAGTTTGCCGAACACCGGGGAGCTGTTTTTT. This rearrangement joins TRBV28 to TRBJ2-2; D not resolved. The V gene's germline CDR1 is MDHEN and CDR2 SYDVKM. The CDR3 consists of 13 residues. Trimming shortened V by 3 bases and J by 0 bases, and 2 bases separated the two germline ends. Together with reference TRBV28 and TRBJ2-2, the CDR3 gives the full variable domain: DVKVTQSSRYLVKRTGEKVFLECVQDMDHENMFWYRQDPGLGLRLIYFSYDVKMKEKGDIPEGYSVSREKKERFSLILESASTNQTSMYLCASSLPNTGELFFGEGSRLTVL.